This T cell receptor (beta chain) was identified in a study of cytomegalovirus exposure and HLA in healthy donors. About the research overall: A later analysis reported the same platform for the 100 to 150 validation repertoires and the 500 to 750 first-cohort repertoires.

On this clone itself: What it recognizes is unknown.

Separate from the approximately 670-subject first cohort, the approximately 120-subject validation cohort was the one that the donors belonged to. Trimming left V 5 bases short and J 1 base short, with 2 bases between. The CDR3 contains 11 residues. Germline assignment: CDR1 MDHEN and CDR2 SYDVKM. Generated by immunoSEQ multiplex PCR, the TCRdb table keeps only in-frame clones and is missing some. The sample records approximately 300,000 clones, about nine tenths being singletons. Study-level results: Associated with cytomegalovirus, according to the listing, were around 160 TCR beta chains. According to a subsequent analysis, TCR clusters identified in the first cohort showed a tendency to co-occur across the 100 to 150 validation repertoires.

V gene TRBV28 combines with J gene TRBJ2-5; D not certain. Sequencing was performed on PBMCs. This clonotype was sampled from a young woman in good health and CMV-seropositive. CDR3: CASSVQETQYF. In DNA form, the CDR3 reads TGTGCCAGCAGTGTCCAAGAGACCCAGTACTTC. The full variable domain, completed using reference TRBV28 and TRBJ2-5, is DVKVTQSSRYLVKRTGEKVFLECVQDMDHENMFWYRQDPGLGLRLIYFSYDVKMKEKGDIPEGYSVSREKKERFSLILESASTNQTSMYLCASSVQETQYFGPGTRLLVL.